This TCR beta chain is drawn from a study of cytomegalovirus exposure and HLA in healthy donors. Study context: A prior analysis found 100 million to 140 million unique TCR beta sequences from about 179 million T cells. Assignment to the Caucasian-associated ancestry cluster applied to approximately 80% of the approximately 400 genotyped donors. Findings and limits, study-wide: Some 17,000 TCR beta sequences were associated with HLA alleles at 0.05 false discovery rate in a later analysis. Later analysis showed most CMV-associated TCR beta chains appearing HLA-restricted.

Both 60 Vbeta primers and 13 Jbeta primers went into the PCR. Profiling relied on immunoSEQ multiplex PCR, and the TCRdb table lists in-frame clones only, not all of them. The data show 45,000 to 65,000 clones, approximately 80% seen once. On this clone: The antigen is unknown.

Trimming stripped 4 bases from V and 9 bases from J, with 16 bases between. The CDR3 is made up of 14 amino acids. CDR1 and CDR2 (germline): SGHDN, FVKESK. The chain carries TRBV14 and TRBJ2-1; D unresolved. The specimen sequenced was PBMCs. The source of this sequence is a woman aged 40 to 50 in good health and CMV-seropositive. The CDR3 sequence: CASSPGPSRGEQFF. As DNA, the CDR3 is TGTGCCAGCAGCCCCGGTCCGTCAAGAGGTGAGCAGTTCTTC.